The text below deals with one T cell receptor (beta chain). Its antigen is still unknown. Base quality data are lacking; no much larger clone is found one base away. This sample was taken from a study of blood T cell repertoires in COVID-19 (dated by TCRdb to the early 2020s). The study in broad terms: The collaborator samples originated in the United States, Italy and Spain and spanned the acute and convalescent phases of COVID-19. The prospective study material was composed of cDNA or gDNA derived from T cells, B-cell-depleted T cells, or PBMCs. Subjects who had been exposed to COVID-19, were actively infected with it, or had recovered from it provided the deeply sampled blood TCRbeta repertoires that made up the dataset. The repertoires were released in a freely available public database intended as a resource for research on the immune response to SARS-CoV-2. A de-identified subject ID, COVID-19 status, age in years and sex were almost always included in the sample metadata. Samples were obtained from the ongoing ImmuneRACE study (first 160 participants) and from 1,254 subjects provided by 6 global collaborators. Where HLA class I and class II types were available, the types were taken from metadata supplied by the sample provider, not from assay-based typing. The research as a whole found: How much clinical and demographic metadata was included differed by source and by participant, and the metadata was provided uncurated.

Collaborating institutions collected whole blood in K2EDTA tubes following their own protocols. Collaborator samples were shipped for TCRbeta analysis as frozen whole blood, isolated PBMCs, or DNA extracted from either sample type. V was cut back by 2 bases and J by 2 bases, leaving a gap of 11 bases between them. According to the germline V gene, CDR1 reads MNHEY and CDR2 reads SVGAGI. Counted from cysteine to phenylalanine, this CDR3 has 15 amino acids. Just CDR3 DNA is preserved here, 45 bases in frame from base 1. The immunoSEQ Assay, a bias-controlled multiplex PCR, was used to amplify TCRbeta CDR3 regions from genomic DNA. The paper's data handling went like this. Within the assay, amplification of reference gene primers was used to estimate how many nucleated cells each sample contained. To quantify the absolute abundance of each unique TCRbeta CDR3 rearrangement, sequence reads were collapsed and filtered. For each sample, productive Simpson clonality was calculated by taking the square root of Simpson's diversity index across productive rearrangements. Here the immuneACCESS table is served through TCRdb, limited to in-frame sequences with V and J called. Missing clones are a known gap in these copies; in checked studies unresolved V genes cover under half, and the rest lacks a known reason. The DNA gave D and trimming, while V, J and clone size come from that table. In all, the sample holds tens of thousands of clones, and 65% to 85% of those were seen once. The ten top clones hold more than 2% of the sample.

This chain joins TRBV6-5 to TRBJ2-3; TRBD1 might be the D gene, on 6 matching bases. The clonotype was recovered from an elderly man with active or convalescent COVID-19. The sequenced material came from peripheral blood. At the DNA level, the sequence is TGTGCCAGCAGTTACGGGGGCTGGGCCACAGATACGCAGTATTTT. The encoded protein is CASSYGGWATDTQYF.